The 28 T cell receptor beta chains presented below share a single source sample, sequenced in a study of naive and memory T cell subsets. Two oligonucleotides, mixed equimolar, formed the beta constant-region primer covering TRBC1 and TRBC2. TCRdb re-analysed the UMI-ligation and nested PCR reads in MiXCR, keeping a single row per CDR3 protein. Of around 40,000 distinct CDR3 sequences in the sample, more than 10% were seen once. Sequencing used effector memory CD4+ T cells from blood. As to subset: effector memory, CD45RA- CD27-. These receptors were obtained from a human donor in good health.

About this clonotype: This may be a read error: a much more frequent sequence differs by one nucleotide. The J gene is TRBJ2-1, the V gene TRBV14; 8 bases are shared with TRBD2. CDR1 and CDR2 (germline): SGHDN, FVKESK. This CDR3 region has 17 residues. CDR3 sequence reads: CVSSRSVGRGAYNEQFF. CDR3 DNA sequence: TGTGTCAGCAGCCGAAGTGTCGGGAGGGGCGCCTACAATGAGCAGTTCTTC. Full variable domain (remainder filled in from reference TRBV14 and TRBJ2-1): EAGVTQFPSHSVIEKGQTVTLRCDPISGHDNLYWYRRVMGKEIKFLLHFVKESKQDESGMPNNRFLAERTGGTYSTLKVQPAELEDSGVYFCVSSRSVGRGAYNEQFFGPGTRLTVL.

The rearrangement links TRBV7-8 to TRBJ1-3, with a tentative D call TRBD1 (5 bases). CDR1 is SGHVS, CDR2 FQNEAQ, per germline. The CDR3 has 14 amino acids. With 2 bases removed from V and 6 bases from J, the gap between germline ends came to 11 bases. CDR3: CASSLTSGVNTIYF. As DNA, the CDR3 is TGTGCCAGCAGCTTAACCTCGGGGGTAAACACCATATATTTT.

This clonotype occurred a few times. The CDR3: CASSHEGGVNNERVNNEQFF. The CDR3 DNA reads as TGTGCCAGCAGTCACGAGGGGGGAGTAAACAATGAGCGAGTAAACAATGAGCAGTTCTTC. The chain is built from TRBV6-4 and TRBJ2-1, with D perhaps given as TRBD1 or TRBD2 (6 bases each). The V and J ends lost 5 bases and 5 bases respectively, with 31 bases between them. Germline V CDR1 and CDR2: MRHNA, SNTAGT. CDR3 length: 20 residues.

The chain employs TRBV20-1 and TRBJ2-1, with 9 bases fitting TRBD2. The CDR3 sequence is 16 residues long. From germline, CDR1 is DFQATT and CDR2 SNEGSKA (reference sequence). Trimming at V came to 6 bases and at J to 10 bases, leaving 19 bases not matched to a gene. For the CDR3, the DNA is TGCAGTGCCGAAGCAGCCGGACTAGCGACGAGCGCGGAGCAGTTCTTC. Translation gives CSAEAAGLATSAEQFF.

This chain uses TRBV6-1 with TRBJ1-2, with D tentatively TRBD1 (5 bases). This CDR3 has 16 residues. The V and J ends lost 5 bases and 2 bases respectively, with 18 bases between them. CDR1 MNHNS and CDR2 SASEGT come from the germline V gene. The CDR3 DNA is TGTGCCAGCAGTCTCTGGGGGGGGGGACGGAACTATGGCTACACCTTC. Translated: CASSLWGGGRNYGYTF.

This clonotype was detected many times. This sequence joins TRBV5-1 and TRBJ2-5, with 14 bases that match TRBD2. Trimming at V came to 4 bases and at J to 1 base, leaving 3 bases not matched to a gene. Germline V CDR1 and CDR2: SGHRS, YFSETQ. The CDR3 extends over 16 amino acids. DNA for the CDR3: TGCGCCAGCAGCGGGACTAGCGGGAGTACCCAAGAGACCCAGTACTTC. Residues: CASSGTSGSTQETQYF.

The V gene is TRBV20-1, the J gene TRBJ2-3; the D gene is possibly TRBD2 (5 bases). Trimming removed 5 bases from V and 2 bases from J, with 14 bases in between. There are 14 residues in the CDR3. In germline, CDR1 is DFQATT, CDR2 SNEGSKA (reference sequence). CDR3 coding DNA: TGCAGTGCTGCGACGGGGAGTCCCACAGATACGCAGTATTTT. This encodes CSAATGSPTDTQYF.

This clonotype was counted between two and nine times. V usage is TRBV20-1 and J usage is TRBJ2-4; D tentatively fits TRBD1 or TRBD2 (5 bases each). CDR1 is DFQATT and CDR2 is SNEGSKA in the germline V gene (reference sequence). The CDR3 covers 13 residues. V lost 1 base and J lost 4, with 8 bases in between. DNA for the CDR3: TGCAGTGCTAGAGGGGACCTGAAAAACATTCAGTACTTC. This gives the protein CSARGDLKNIQYF.

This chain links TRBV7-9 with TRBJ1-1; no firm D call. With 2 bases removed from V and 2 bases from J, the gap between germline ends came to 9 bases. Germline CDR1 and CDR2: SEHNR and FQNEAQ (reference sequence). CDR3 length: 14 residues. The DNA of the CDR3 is TGTGCCAGCAGCTTAAACAGCCCCAACACTGAAGCTTTCTTT. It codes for CASSLNSPNTEAFF.

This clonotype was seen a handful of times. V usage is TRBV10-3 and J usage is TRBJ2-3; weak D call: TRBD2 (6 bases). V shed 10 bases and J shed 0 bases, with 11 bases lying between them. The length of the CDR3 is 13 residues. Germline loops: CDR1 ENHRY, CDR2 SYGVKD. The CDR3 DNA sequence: TGTGCCACCGCTAGCGCCAGCACAGATACGCAGTATTTT. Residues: CATASASTDTQYF.

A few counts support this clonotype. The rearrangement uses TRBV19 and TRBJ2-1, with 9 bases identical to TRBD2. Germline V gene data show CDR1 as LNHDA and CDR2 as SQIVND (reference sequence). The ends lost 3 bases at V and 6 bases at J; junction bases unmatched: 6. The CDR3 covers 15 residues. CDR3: CASSMGASGINEQFF. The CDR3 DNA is TGTGCCAGTAGTATGGGGGCTAGCGGGATCAATGAGCAGTTCTTC.

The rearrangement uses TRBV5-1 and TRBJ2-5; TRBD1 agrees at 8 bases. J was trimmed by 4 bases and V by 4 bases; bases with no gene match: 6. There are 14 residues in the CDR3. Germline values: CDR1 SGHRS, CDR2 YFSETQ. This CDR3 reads CASSGGQGRETQYF. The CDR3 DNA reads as TGCGCCAGCAGCGGTGGACAGGGCCGAGAGACCCAGTACTTC.

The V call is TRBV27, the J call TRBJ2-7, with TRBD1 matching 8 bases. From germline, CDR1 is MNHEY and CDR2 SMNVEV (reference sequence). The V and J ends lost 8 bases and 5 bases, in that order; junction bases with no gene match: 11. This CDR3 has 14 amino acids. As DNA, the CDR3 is TGTGCCAGCGCCCCAGGGGGCCGGGAGAACGAGCAGTACTTC. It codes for CASAPGGRENEQYF.

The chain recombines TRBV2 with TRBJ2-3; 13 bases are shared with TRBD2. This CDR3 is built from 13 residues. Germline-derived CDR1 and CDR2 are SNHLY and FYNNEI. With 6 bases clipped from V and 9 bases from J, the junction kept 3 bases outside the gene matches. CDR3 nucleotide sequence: TGTGCCAGCAGAGGGACTAGCGGGACCACGCAGTATTTT. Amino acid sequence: CASRGTSGTTQYF.

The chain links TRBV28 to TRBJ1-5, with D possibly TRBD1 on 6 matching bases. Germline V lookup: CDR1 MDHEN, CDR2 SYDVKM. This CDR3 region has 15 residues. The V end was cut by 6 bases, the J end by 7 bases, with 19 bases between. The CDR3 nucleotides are TGTGCCAGCAGCACGACCGGACAGTTTGGGCAGCCCCAGCATTTT. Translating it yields CASSTTGQFGQPQHF. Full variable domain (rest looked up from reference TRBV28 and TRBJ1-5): DVKVTQSSRYLVKRTGEKVFLECVQDMDHENMFWYRQDPGLGLRLIYFSYDVKMKEKGDIPEGYSVSREKKERFSLILESASTNQTSMYLCASSTTGQFGQPQHFGDGTRLSIL.

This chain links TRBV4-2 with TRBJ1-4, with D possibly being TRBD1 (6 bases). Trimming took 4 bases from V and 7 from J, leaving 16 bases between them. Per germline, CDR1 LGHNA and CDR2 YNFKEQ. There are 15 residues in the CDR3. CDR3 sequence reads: CASSLPGASAEKLFF. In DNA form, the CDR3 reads TGTGCCAGCAGCCTCCCAGGGGCGTCGGCTGAAAAACTGTTTTTT.

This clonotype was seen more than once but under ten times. The CDR3 spells CASRRQNNSPLHF. The CDR3 region has the DNA TGTGCCAGCAGGCGACAGAATAATTCACCCCTCCACTTT. The chain recombines TRBV12-3 or TRBV12-4 with TRBJ1-6; maybe TRBD1 (5 bases). There are 13 residues in the CDR3. Trimming took 6 bases from V and 5 from J, leaving 8 bases between them.

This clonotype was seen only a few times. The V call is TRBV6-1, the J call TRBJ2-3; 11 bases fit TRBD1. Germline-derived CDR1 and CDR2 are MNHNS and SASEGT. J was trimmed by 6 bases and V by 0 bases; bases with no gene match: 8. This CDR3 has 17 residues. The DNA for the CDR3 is TGTGCCAGCAGTGAAGCGTGGGGGACAGGGGGTGGGGATACGCAGTATTTT. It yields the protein CASSEAWGTGGGDTQYF.

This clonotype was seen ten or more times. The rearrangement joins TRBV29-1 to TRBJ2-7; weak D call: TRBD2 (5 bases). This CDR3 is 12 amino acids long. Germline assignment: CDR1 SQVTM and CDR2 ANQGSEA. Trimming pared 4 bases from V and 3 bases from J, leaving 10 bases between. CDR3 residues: CSVGIANYEQYF. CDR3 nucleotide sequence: TGCAGCGTTGGTATAGCGAACTACGAGCAGTACTTC.

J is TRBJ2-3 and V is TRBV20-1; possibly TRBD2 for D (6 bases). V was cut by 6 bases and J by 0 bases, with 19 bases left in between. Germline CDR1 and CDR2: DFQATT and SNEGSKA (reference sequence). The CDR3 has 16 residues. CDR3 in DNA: TGCAGTGCGGGGGGAGTTGCGGGACGAAGCACAGATACGCAGTATTTT. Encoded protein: CSAGGVAGRSTDTQYF.

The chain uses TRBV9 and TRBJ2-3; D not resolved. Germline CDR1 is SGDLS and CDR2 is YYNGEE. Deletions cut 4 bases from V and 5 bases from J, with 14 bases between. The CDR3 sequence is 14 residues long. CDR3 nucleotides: TGTGCCAGCAGCTCAGACCCGTCGGGAGATACGCAGTATTTT. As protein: CASSSDPSGDTQYF.

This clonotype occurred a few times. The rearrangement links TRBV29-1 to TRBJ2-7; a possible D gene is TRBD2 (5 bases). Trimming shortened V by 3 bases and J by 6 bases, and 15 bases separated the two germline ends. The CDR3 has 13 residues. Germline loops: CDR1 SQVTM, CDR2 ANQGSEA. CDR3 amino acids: CSVEVRVRGEQYF. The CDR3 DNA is TGCAGCGTTGAGGTTAGGGTCCGGGGCGAGCAGTACTTC.

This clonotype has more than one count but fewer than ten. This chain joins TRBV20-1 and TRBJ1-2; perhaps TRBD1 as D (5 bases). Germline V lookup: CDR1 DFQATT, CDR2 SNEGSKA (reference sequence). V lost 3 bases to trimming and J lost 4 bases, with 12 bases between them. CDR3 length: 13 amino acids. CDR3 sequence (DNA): TGCAGTGCTAGGGGAGGAGGGACCTATGGCTACACCTTC. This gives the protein CSARGGGTYGYTF.

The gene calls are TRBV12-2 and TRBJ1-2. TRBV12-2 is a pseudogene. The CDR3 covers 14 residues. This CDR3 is CASRLAPTDYGYTF. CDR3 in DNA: TGTGCAAGTCGCTTAGCCCCGACGGACTATGGCTACACCTTC.

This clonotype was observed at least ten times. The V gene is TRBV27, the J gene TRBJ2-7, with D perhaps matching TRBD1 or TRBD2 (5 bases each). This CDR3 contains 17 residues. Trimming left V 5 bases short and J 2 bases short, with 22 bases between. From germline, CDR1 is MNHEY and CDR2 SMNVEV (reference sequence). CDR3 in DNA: TGTGCCAGCAGTCTCACCCCCCCCGGGACGGTCACCTACGAGCAGTACTTC. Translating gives CASSLTPPGTVTYEQYF.

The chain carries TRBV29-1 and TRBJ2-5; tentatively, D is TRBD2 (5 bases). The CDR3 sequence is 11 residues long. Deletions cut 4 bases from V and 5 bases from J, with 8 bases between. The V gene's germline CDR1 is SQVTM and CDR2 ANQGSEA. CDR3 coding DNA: TGCAGCGTTGGATCGGGGGAGACCCAGTACTTC. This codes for CSVGSGETQYF.

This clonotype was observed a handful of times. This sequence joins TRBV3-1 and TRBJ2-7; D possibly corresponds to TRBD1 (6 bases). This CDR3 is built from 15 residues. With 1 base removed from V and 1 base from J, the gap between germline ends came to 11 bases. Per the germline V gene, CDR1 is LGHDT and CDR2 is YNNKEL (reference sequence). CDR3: CASSQVGTPSYEQYF. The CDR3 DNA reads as TGTGCCAGCAGCCAAGTGGGGACACCATCCTACGAGCAGTACTTC.

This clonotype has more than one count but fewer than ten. The CDR3 loop reads CASRGTSGFSGELFF. The CDR3 DNA is TGTGCCAGCAGGGGTACTAGCGGGTTCTCCGGGGAGCTGTTTTTT. This chain connects TRBV6-6 to TRBJ2-2; the match to TRBD2 covers 9 bases. V gave up 6 bases and J gave up 6 bases; unmatched junction bases: 8. The length of the CDR3 is 15 residues. In germline, CDR1 is MNHNY, CDR2 SVGAGI (reference sequence).